This T cell receptor (beta chain) stems from a study of radiation and T cells in renal cell carcinoma. Study outcomes and limitations: From baseline, blood top tumor clonotypes peaked at 2 weeks post-radiation. Without pretreatment biopsies, baseline tumor clonotype presence was undetermined.

Worth noting for this clone: No antigen is known for it.

The time point here: baseline pretreatment blood. Stated treatment: 15 Gy SBRT to primary tumor, nephrectomy 4 weeks later. This renal cell carcinoma was of the clear cell type. Method: immunoSEQ multiplex PCR; TCRdb's copy keeps in-frame clones and lacks some. Among 90,000 to 95,000 clones, 65% to 85% were seen once, and the ten largest hold 6% to 7%. Trimming cost V 2 bases and J 5 bases, with 12 bases left between them. CDR3 length: 15 residues. The germline CDR1 and CDR2 sequences are LNHDA and SQIVND (reference sequence). The chain has TRBV19 and TRBJ1-4, with D unclear. The specimen comprised blood, sampled from a patient whose treatment included radiotherapy and nephrectomy. The clonotype was recovered from a man between 60 and 70 years old with renal cell carcinoma. This chain's CDR3 is CASSIKEGRNEKLFF. CDR3 sequence (DNA): TGTGCCAGTAGTATAAAAGAGGGCCGCAATGAAAAACTGTTTTTT.